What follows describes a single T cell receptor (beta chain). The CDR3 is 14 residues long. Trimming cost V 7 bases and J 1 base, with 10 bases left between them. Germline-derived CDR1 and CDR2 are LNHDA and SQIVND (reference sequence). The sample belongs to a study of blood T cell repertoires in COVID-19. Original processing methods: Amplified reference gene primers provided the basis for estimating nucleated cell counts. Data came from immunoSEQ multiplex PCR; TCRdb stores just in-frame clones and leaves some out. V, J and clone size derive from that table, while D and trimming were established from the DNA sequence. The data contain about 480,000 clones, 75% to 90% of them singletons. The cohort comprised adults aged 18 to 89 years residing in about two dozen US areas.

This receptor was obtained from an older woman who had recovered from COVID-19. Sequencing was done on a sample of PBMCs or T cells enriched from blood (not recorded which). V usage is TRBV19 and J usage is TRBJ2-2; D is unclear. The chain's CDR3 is CASTPTVNTGELFF. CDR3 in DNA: TGTGCCAGTACTCCTACAGTGAACACCGGGGAGCTGTTTTTT.